A selection of T cell receptor beta chains follows, all from one sample in a study of blood T cell repertoires in COVID-19. Assay used: immunoSEQ multiplex PCR; TCRdb lists only in-frame clones, some missing. The sample lists some 100,000 clones; 70% to 90% were seen once. The source material was peripheral blood. Receptors were obtained from a woman between 65 and 79 years old with acute or convalescent COVID-19. The conserved cysteine and the conserved F or W are not part of the CDR3 here. The order of the fields is J gene, V gene, CDR3 protein.

J gene: TRBJ2-7
V gene: TRBV27
CDR3 protein: ASNPSGDRTEQY

J gene: TRBJ2-3
V gene: TRBV5-4
CDR3 protein: ASSLRGKTDTQY

J gene: TRBJ2-7
V gene: TRBV7-7
CDR3 protein: ASTQPNRVQTTHYEQY

J gene: TRBJ2-5
V gene: TRBV18
CDR3 protein: ASSRQGAETQY

J gene: TRBJ1-5
V gene: TRBV27
CDR3 protein: ASSSSTVAYSNQPQH

J gene: TRBJ1-3
V gene: TRBV2
CDR3 protein: ASSVTGGFGNTIY

J gene: TRBJ2-7
V gene: TRBV2
CDR3 protein: ASSVTGGSYEQY

J gene: TRBJ1-2
V gene: TRBV29-1
CDR3 protein: SVGRGQGARYGYT

J gene: TRBJ1-1
V gene: TRBV5-1
CDR3 protein: ASRRTGTGRTEAF

J gene: TRBJ1-1
V gene: TRBV27
CDR3 protein: ASSLPGMNTEAF

J gene: TRBJ2-3
V gene: TRBV18
CDR3 protein: ASSRQRGSDTQY

J gene: TRBJ2-5
V gene: TRBV5-1
CDR3 protein: ASSSGTGVRETQY

J gene: TRBJ1-1
V gene: TRBV10-3
CDR3 protein: AIRDTLQGIMNTEAF

J gene: TRBJ2-1
V gene: TRBV6-5
CDR3 protein: ASSLDRDNYNEQF

J gene: TRBJ2-2
V gene: TRBV7-7
CDR3 protein: TVGGRSAGELF

J gene: TRBJ2-7
V gene: TRBV29-1
CDR3 protein: SAQGPSPYEQY

J gene: TRBJ2-7
V gene: TRBV19
CDR3 protein: ASSIRQGAPYEQY

J gene: TRBJ2-1
V gene: TRBV19
CDR3 protein: ASSIRGSGRVNEQF

J gene: TRBJ2-2
V gene: TRBV6-5
CDR3 protein: ASRSRGTGELF

J gene: TRBJ1-1
V gene: TRBV28
CDR3 protein: ASSFRGATTEAF

J gene: TRBJ2-3
V gene: TRBV11-2
CDR3 protein: ASFRSGFSTDTQY

J gene: TRBJ1-1
V gene: TRBV19
CDR3 protein: ASSIGGSEAF

J gene: TRBJ2-3
V gene: TRBV4-2
CDR3 protein: ASSQESLAGGDTQY

J gene: TRBJ2-3
V gene: TRBV19
CDR3 protein: ASKRETSTDTQY

J gene: TRBJ1-2
V gene: TRBV3-1/TRBV3-2
CDR3 protein: ASSQAGGGSYGYT

J gene: TRBJ1-6
V gene: TRBV9
CDR3 protein: ASSEGGDHSPLH

J gene: TRBJ2-2
V gene: TRBV7-8
CDR3 protein: ASSLAGQSTGELF

J gene: TRBJ2-7
V gene: TRBV5-1
CDR3 protein: ASSLGATSIPEQY

J gene: TRBJ1-6
V gene: TRBV7-8
CDR3 protein: ASSKDLDSPLH

J gene: TRBJ2-2
V gene: TRBV19
CDR3 protein: ASHSGLAGGELF

J gene: TRBJ2-1
V gene: TRBV30
CDR3 protein: AWTGVGVANEQF

J gene: TRBJ2-7
V gene: TRBV28
CDR3 protein: ASSLPGLAVSYEQY

J gene: TRBJ1-1
V gene: TRBV18
CDR3 protein: ASSPIQLNPNTEAF

J gene: TRBJ1-1
V gene: TRBV2
CDR3 protein: ASSELQGAEAF

J gene: TRBJ2-1
V gene: TRBV7-7
CDR3 protein: ASSLGLGGTGDVF

J gene: TRBJ2-2
V gene: TRBV7-3
CDR3 protein: ASSLSSGGNTGELF

J gene: TRBJ1-1
V gene: TRBV5-1
CDR3 protein: ASSLPGGVSTEAF

J gene: TRBJ1-2
V gene: TRBV5-4
CDR3 protein: ASSWVGGYT

J gene: TRBJ2-3
V gene: TRBV5-4
CDR3 protein: ASSLAGVSDTQY

J gene: TRBJ2-7
V gene: TRBV7-9
CDR3 protein: ASSLRLAGEDEQY

J gene: TRBJ1-2
V gene: TRBV5-1
CDR3 protein: ASSPRQGGGYT

J gene: TRBJ1-6
V gene: TRBV3-1/TRBV3-2
CDR3 protein: ASSQVWQGNSPLH

J gene: TRBJ2-3
V gene: TRBV15
CDR3 protein: ATSRGQVNTQY

J gene: TRBJ2-1
V gene: TRBV14
CDR3 protein: ASSPFDSYNEQF

J gene: TRBJ2-4
V gene: TRBV15
CDR3 protein: ATSNLESGSGILAKNIQY

J gene: TRBJ2-5
V gene: TRBV6-1
CDR3 protein: ASSDRVGETQY

J gene: TRBJ2-7
V gene: TRBV7-9
CDR3 protein: ASSLAGGYEQY

J gene: TRBJ1-6
V gene: TRBV3-1/TRBV3-2
CDR3 protein: ASSLEDVRLGSPLH

J gene: TRBJ1-1
V gene: TRBV28
CDR3 protein: ASSSGRVGNTEAF

J gene: TRBJ2-7
V gene: TRBV6-5
CDR3 protein: ASRLSGGHSYEQY

J gene: TRBJ2-1
V gene: TRBV5-1
CDR3 protein: ASKMDINNEQF

J gene: TRBJ2-1
V gene: TRBV11-3
CDR3 protein: ASSLADSYNEQF

J gene: TRBJ2-2
V gene: TRBV24-1
CDR3 protein: ATERRGSNTGELF

J gene: TRBJ1-2
V gene: TRBV18
CDR3 protein: ASSPAPRGDGYT

J gene: TRBJ2-5
V gene: TRBV29-1
CDR3 protein: SVLLAGQETQY